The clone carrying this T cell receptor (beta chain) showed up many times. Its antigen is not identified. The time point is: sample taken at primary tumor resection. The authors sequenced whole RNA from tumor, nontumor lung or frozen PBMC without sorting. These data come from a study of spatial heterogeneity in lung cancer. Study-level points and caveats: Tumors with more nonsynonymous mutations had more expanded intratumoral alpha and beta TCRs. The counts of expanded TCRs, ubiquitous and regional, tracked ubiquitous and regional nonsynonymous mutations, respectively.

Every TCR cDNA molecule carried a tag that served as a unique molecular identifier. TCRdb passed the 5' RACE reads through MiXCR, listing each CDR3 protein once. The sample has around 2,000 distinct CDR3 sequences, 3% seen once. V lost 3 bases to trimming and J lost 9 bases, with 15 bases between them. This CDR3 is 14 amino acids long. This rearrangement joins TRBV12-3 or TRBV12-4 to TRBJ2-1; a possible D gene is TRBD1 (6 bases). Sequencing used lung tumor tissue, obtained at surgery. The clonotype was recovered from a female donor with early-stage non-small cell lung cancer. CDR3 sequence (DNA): TGTGCCAGCAGTTTTAGGAGTCTAGGGGGTGAGCAGTTCTTC. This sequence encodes CASSFRSLGGEQFF.